These 7 T cell receptor beta chains originate from one sample sequenced in a study of OX40 agonist ivuxolimab in advanced cancers. The method was immunoSEQ multiplex PCR; TCRdb's version includes in-frame clones alone and lacks a portion of them. The top ten hold 14% of the sample, which has some 25,000 clones, more than 65% seen once. The sequences come from CD4+ or CD8+ T cells sorted from blood, collected in a trial of the OX40 agonist ivuxolimab. The receptors shown here come from an adult with an advanced solid tumor such as melanoma, head and neck, liver or kidney cancer.

The chain recombines TRBV6-1 with TRBJ2-2; 8 bases line up with TRBD2. The germline gives CDR1 MNHNS, CDR2 SASEGT. The length of the CDR3 is 16 residues. The V gene end was trimmed by 3 bases and the J gene end by 2 bases; junction bases not matched to a gene: 5. The CDR3 spells CASSDGRDTNTGELFF. The CDR3 DNA reads as TGTGCCAGCAGTGACGGGAGGGACACAAACACCGGGGAGCTGTTTTTT.

The chain is built from TRBV27 and TRBJ2-6, with no clear D. The germline gives CDR1 MNHEY, CDR2 SMNVEV (reference sequence). The ends were cut back, 3 bases at V and 0 bases at J, with 3 bases in the middle. The CDR3 sequence is 14 residues long. CDR3 sequence reads: CASSFFSGANVLTF. The DNA for the CDR3 is TGTGCCAGCAGTTTCTTCTCTGGGGCCAACGTCCTGACTTTC.

The chain has TRBV9 and TRBJ2-3, with TRBD2 matching 7 bases. Germline V gene lookup returns CDR1 SGDLS and CDR2 YYNGEE. The CDR3 is made up of 17 amino acids. The V segment lost 4 bases and the J segment 2 bases; nucleotides outside the gene matches: 13. CDR3 nucleotide sequence: TGTGCCAGCAGCCCAGATGGGGGAGGGTCCCTCACAGATACGCAGTATTTT. The encoded protein is CASSPDGGGSLTDTQYF.

The CDR3 nucleotides read TGCGCCAGCAGCCAAGACTCCGTTCCTTCCTACGAGCAGTACTTC. This sequence encodes CASSQDSVPSYEQYF. V usage is TRBV4-3 and J usage is TRBJ2-7; the D is unclear. The germline CDR1 and CDR2 sequences are LGHNA and YSLEER. V was cut by 0 bases and J by 1 base, with 10 bases left in between. The CDR3 totals 15 residues.

This clone is medium-sized by share. The V and J genes are TRBV4-3 and TRBJ2-5, with 12 bases identical to TRBD2. The germline V gene has CDR1 LGHNA and CDR2 YSLEER. The CDR3 extends over 17 amino acids. Unmatched junction bases numbered 8, after V lost 1 base and J lost 5 bases. The CDR3, as DNA: TGCGCCAGCAGCCAAGGGCTAGCGGGGGGGCCTGGGGAGACCCAGTACTTC. Translation gives CASSQGLAGGPGETQYF.

The chain uses TRBV5-4 and TRBJ2-2; 8 bases are a match to TRBD2. J was trimmed by 0 bases and V by 0 bases; bases with no gene match: 4. CDR1 is SGHNT, CDR2 YYREEE, per germline (reference sequence). The CDR3 runs to 17 residues. The CDR3 sequence: CASSLGTSSTNTGELFF. The DNA of the CDR3 is TGTGCCAGCAGCTTGGGGACTAGCTCTACGAACACCGGGGAGCTGTTTTTT.

The chain combines TRBV14 with TRBJ1-6; D possibly corresponds to TRBD1 (5 bases). The CDR3 contains 16 residues. Germline CDR1 SGHDN, CDR2 FVKESK. Trimming pared 1 base from V and 9 bases from J, leaving 16 bases between. The DNA for the CDR3 is TGTGCCAGCAGCCAAGGGCCTCCAGGGACGTCTTCACCCCTCCACTTT. Its translation: CASSQGPPGTSSPLHF.